The rows below give T cell receptor beta chains drawn from one sample of a study of beta chain features in type 1 diabetes. TCRdb keeps only in-frame clones here, not all; method: immunoSEQ multiplex PCR. This table has around 340,000 clones, 7.5% to 9% appearing once. What was sequenced was central memory CD4+ T cells from blood. All receptors derive from a woman aged 18-35 years in good health. Each CDR3 is given with its conserved first and last residue. Each record gives: clone size, D gene, J gene, V gene, CDR3 DNA, CDR3 protein. The D gene is left open where the match is weak. Not every row has a clone size; where given, it reads once, few, many or a size class.

NA,NA,TRBJ1-1,TRBV19,TGTGCCAGTAGTATAGAGGCGAGAGGGGCTGAAGCTTTCTTT,CASSIEARGAEAFF
few,TRBD1,TRBJ2-1,TRBV28,TGTGCCAGCAGTTTACGGGACAGGGGGCTTAATGAGCAGTTCTTC,CASSLRDRGLNEQFF
NA,NA,TRBJ2-7,TRBV5-5,TGTGCCAGCAGCTTGGGGAGGACCTACGAGCAGTACTTC,CASSLGRTYEQYF
many,TRBD2,TRBJ2-3,TRBV10-3,TGTGCCTCCAGGGCTAGCGGGAGGCTCGCAGATACGCAGTATTTT,CASRASGRLADTQYF
few,NA,TRBJ2-3,TRBV21-1,TGTGCCAGCAGCTCCCAGAGGCTAGCGGACAGCACAGATACGCAGTATTTT,CASSSQRLADSTDTQYF
few,TRBD2,TRBJ2-7,TRBV19,TGTGCCAGTAGTATCGCCTCGCGGGAGACCTCCTACGAGCAGTACTTC,CASSIASRETSYEQYF
few,TRBD1,TRBJ2-7,TRBV2,TGTGCCAGCAGTGAGTCTTGGACGGACAGGGTTACGTACTTC,CASSESWTDRVTYF
NA,NA,TRBJ2-7,TRBV4-2,TGTGCCAGCAGCCAAGATCCGGCCGGCACCTACGAGCAGTACTTC,CASSQDPAGTYEQYF
few,NA,TRBJ2-7,TRBV6-5,TGTGCCAGCAGTTATCGGGTGAGCGGGCCCTACGAGCAGTACTTC,CASSYRVSGPYEQYF
NA,NA,TRBJ2-1,TRBV7-2,TGTGCCAGCAGCTTACGGGACGGGACCGGATTCTTC,CASSLRDGTGFF
NA,TRBD1,TRBJ1-5,TRBV7-2,TGTGCCAGCAGCCTTACAGGGGGCAATCAGCCCCAGCATTTT,CASSLTGGNQPQHF